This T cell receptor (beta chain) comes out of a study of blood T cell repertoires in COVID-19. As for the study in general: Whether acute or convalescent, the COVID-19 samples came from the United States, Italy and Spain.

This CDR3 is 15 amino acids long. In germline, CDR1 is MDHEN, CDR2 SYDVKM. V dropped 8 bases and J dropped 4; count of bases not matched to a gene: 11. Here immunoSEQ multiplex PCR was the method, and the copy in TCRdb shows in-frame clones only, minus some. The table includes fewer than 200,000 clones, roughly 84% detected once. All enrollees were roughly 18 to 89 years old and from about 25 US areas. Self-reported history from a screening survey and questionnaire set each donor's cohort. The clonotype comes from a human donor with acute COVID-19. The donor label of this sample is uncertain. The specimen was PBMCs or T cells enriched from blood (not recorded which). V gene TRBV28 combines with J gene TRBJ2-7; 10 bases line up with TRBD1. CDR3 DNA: TGTGCCAGCGGGTCTGTAGGGACAGGGGTATACGAGCAGTACTTC. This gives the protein CASGSVGTGVYEQYF.